Each of the 8 T cell receptor beta chains below was sequenced from the same sample in a study of shared clonotypes between healthy human individuals. The data were produced by immunoSEQ multiplex PCR, yet TCRdb's version contains in-frame clones alone and is incomplete. The sample yields 2 million to 2.5 million clones, approximately 90% seen once. Material for sequencing was naive CD4+ T cells from PBMCs. Subset specified: CD45RA+ positively selected. The source is a young man in good health. Some clones in this sample may be carry-over from other donors' samples.

CDR3 sequence (DNA): TGTGCCTGGACCATCGGCGGGGTCTACAATGAGCAGTTCTTC. It encodes CAWTIGGVYNEQFF. This chain joins TRBV30 and TRBJ2-1; D is possibly TRBD2 (6 bases). V lost 4 bases, J lost 3 bases, and 13 bases lay in between. Germline V gene lookup returns CDR1 GTSNPN and CDR2 SVGIG (reference sequence). The CDR3 runs to 14 residues.

About this clone itself: Other DNA sequences in this sample translate to the same CDR3. V is TRBV19 and J is TRBJ2-7, with 7 bases lining up with TRBD2. Germline CDR1 reads LNHDA; CDR2 reads SQIVND (reference sequence). J gave up 4 bases and V 3 bases, and 6 bases lay outside the gene matches. This CDR3 spans 14 amino acids. The CDR3 reads CASSIGAGVYEQYF. CDR3 in DNA: TGTGCCAGTAGTATTGGCGCGGGAGTGTACGAGCAGTACTTC.

The J gene is TRBJ2-1, the V gene TRBV11-3; no clear D gene. Trimming left V 5 bases short and J 1 base short, with 6 bases between. Germline V gene lookup returns CDR1 SGHNT and CDR2 YENEEA. This CDR3 contains 13 residues. CDR3 region: CASSVTSYNEQFF. The CDR3 DNA sequence: TGTGCCAGCAGCGTCACGTCCTACAATGAGCAGTTCTTC.

The chain joins TRBV6-5 to TRBJ1-2; 11 nucleotides agree with TRBD1. Germline CDR1 reads MNHEY; CDR2 reads SVGAGI. The CDR3 contains 14 residues. J gave up 6 bases and V 8 bases, and 8 bases lay outside the gene matches. Here the CDR3 DNA reads TGTGCCAGCCGTTGGACAGGGGGCGTTGATGGCTACACCTTC. It specifies CASRWTGGVDGYTF.

V usage is TRBV5-1 and J usage is TRBJ2-2; 8 bases line up with TRBD1. This CDR3 contains 15 residues. The trim removed 7 bases at V and 5 bases at J, leaving 10 bases unmatched. The V gene's germline CDR1 is SGHRS and CDR2 YFSETQ. In DNA form, the CDR3 reads TGCGCCAGCCACGAGCAGGGGGCGCAAACCGGGGAGCTGTTTTTT. Its protein is CASHEQGAQTGELFF.

The V gene is TRBV27, the J gene TRBJ2-7; D is perhaps TRBD1 (6 bases). Germline V gene sequence: CDR1 MNHEY, CDR2 SMNVEV (reference sequence). V lost 0 bases to trimming and J lost 3 bases, with 12 bases between them. CDR3 length: 15 amino acids. Here the CDR3 reads CASSLSPGQGYEQYF. CDR3 bases: TGTGCCAGCAGTTTATCTCCGGGACAAGGCTACGAGCAGTACTTC.

CDR3 residues: CASSLKSGTPTGANVLTF. The CDR3 nucleotides are TGTGCCAGCAGTCTCAAAAGCGGGACCCCCACTGGGGCCAACGTCCTGACTTTC. This chain joins TRBV27 and TRBJ2-6; 7 bases line up with TRBD2. The germline gives CDR1 MNHEY, CDR2 SMNVEV (reference sequence). The V segment lost 5 bases and the J segment 2 bases; nucleotides outside the gene matches: 12. This CDR3 has 18 amino acids. The whole variable domain, filled in from reference TRBV27 and TRBJ2-6, reads EAQVTQNPRYLITVTGKKLTVTCSQNMNHEYMSWYRQDPGLGLRQIYYSMNVEVTDKGDVPEGYKVSRKEKRNFPLILESPSPNQTSLYFCASSLKSGTPTGANVLTFGAGSRLTVL.

This clone was seen a single time. The chain links TRBV28 to TRBJ1-1; a possible D gene is TRBD1 (5 bases). The CDR3 runs to 16 residues. V shed 10 bases and J shed 0 bases, with 21 bases lying between them. CDR1 is MDHEN, CDR2 SYDVKM, per germline. CDR3 loop: CATLPTATSLNTEAFF. In DNA, the CDR3 is TGTGCCACCTTACCGACAGCGACCTCCTTGAACACTGAAGCTTTCTTT. The variable domain in full, with the rest retrieved from reference TRBV28 and TRBJ1-1, is DVKVTQSSRYLVKRTGEKVFLECVQDMDHENMFWYRQDPGLGLRLIYFSYDVKMKEKGDIPEGYSVSREKKERFSLILESASTNQTSMYLCATLPTATSLNTEAFFGQGTRLTVV.